This T cell receptor (beta chain) came from a study of T cells in women clearing cervical HPV infection. Across the whole study: Donors had HPV16-related CIN3 or worse; 2 had invasive cancer. Controls gave blood once infection was undetectable; cases at lesion identification. Cases' blood sampling followed lesion detection by median approximately 150 days (90 to 200).

Profiled with immunoSEQ multiplex PCR; TCRdb holds only in-frame clones, not every one. The table lists under 45,000 clones. Note on this clone: The read comes to an end 3 residues before the CDR3 does, leaving the germline J gene to fill in the end.

MY09/MY11 PCR detected cervical HPV DNA; dot-blot assigned genotypes. The germline V gene has CDR1 DFQATT and CDR2 SNEGSKA (reference sequence). With 6 bases removed from V and 8 bases from J, the gap between germline ends came to 16 bases. The CDR3 length is 13 residues. The sequence came from a woman aged 18 to 69 with a cervical HPV16 infection that either progressed to CIN3+ or cleared (not recorded which). This sequence joins TRBV20-1 and TRBJ1-4; D uncertain. Sequencing input: blood buffy coat. The CDR3 bases that were read are TGCAGTGCAAGGGCCACTAGTGGGGAAAAA. Its translation: CSARATSGEK. The full CDR3 sequence reads CSARATSGEKLFF.